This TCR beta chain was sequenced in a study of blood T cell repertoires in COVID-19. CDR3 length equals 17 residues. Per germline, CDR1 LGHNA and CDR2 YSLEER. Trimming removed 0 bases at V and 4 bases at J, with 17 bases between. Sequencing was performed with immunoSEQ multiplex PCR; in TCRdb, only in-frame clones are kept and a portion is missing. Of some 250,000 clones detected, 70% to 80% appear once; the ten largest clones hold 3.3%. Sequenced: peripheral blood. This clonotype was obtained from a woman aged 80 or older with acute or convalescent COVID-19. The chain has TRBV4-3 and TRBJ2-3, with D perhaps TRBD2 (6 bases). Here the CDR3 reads CASSQDRLAGPSDTQYF. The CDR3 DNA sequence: TGCGCCAGCAGCCAAGATAGGTTGGCGGGGCCTTCAGATACGCAGTATTTT.